The T cell receptor beta chain under discussion was sequenced for a study of CD8+ T cells in alopecia areata. Study as a whole: Oral tofacitinib (5 to 10 mg twice daily) was administered to treated patients.

This clone was found a few times. Its antigen is unknown. Study findings and constraints: In lesional scalp, particularly from alopecia totalis/universalis, clonality was higher than in normal scalp. TCR sharing was clearer in mice than between patients, perhaps partly owing to patient HLA diversity.

Samples from alopecia areata patients were lesional scalp punch biopsies and peripheral blood. The sequencing template was cDNA reverse transcribed from extracted RNA. Sequencing used immunoSEQ multiplex PCR; TCRdb keeps in-frame clones, though not all of them. Here the sample spans roughly 130,000 clones, roughly three fifths being singletons. The sequence came from a human donor with alopecia areata. The specimen was CD4+ T cells sorted from blood, collected at week 0.

Here the CDR3 DNA reads TGTGCCAGCAGCTTACCAGTGCCCAACTACAATGAGCAGTTCTTC. This codes for CASSLPVPNYNEQFF. This chain links TRBV5-4 with TRBJ2-1; D is ambiguous. The germline V and J ends were trimmed by 2 bases and 3 bases, with 12 bases remaining between them. Germline V gives CDR1 SGHNT, CDR2 YYREEE (reference sequence). The CDR3 sequence is 15 residues long.